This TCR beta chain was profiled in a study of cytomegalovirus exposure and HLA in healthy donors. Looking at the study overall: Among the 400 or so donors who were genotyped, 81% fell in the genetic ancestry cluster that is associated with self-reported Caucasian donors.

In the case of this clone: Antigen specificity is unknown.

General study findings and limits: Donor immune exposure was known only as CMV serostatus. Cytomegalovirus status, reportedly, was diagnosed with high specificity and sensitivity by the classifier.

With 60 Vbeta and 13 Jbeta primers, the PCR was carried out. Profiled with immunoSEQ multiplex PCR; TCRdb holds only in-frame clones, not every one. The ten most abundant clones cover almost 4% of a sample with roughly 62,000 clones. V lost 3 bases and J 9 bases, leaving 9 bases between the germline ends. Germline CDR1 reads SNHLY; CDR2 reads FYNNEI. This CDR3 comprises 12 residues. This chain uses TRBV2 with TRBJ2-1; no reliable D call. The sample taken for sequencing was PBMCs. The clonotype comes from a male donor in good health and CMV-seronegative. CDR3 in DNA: TGTGCCAGCAGTGAGCTTGTAGCTGAGCAGTTCTTC. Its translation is CASSELVAEQFF.